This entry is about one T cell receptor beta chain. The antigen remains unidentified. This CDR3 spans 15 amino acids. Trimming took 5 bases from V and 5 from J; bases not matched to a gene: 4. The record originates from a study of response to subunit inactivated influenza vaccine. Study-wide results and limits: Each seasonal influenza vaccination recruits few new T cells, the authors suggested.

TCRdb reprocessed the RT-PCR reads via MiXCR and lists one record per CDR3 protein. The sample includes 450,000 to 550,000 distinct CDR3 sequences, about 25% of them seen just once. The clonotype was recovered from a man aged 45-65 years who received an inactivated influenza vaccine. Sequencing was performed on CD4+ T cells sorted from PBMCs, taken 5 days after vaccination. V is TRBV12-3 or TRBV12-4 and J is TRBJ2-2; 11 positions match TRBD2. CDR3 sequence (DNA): TGTGCCAGCAGTCCTAGCGGGAGGTTTACCGGGGAGCTGTTTTTT. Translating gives CASSPSGRFTGELFF.